This T cell receptor beta chain was obtained from a study of blood T cell repertoires in COVID-19. Study summary: The United States, Italy and Spain were the sources of the acute and convalescent COVID-19 samples.

TCRdb's table, derived via immunoSEQ multiplex PCR, lists solely in-frame clones and lacks some. The sample consists of about 240,000 clones, roughly 89% of them appearing once. The V gene lost 7 bases and the J gene lost 7 bases, with 14 bases spanning the gap. The CDR3 is 12 amino acids. Germline V gene sequence: CDR1 SQVTM, CDR2 ANQGSEA. Study members were between about 18 and 100 years old and lived in some 22 US regions. Donors were grouped by their self-reported clinical history. What the recovered Cohort 3 donors had was two negative PCRs, clearance, or symptom resolution. Material: PBMCs or T cells enriched from blood (not recorded which). V is TRBV29-1 and J is TRBJ2-1; D possibly corresponds to TRBD2 (5 bases). The receptor comes from a woman in her thirties who had recovered from COVID-19. Here the CDR3 reads CSGFRSGNEQFF. The CDR3 nucleotides read TGCAGCGGGTTTAGGTCGGGGAATGAGCAGTTCTTC.